This TCR beta chain is drawn from a study of shared clonotypes between healthy human individuals. Study summary: CD4 naive and memory got three plates each, CD8 naive two, CD8 memory one.

Study observations and caveats: The study found about 5% of naive CD4 clonotypes shared across several donors.

As to this clone: What it binds is unknown.

Sequencing used immunoSEQ multiplex PCR; TCRdb keeps in-frame clones, though not all of them. The data contain 1.5 million to 2.5 million clones, about 94% of them singletons. Germline-derived CDR1 and CDR2 are SGHVS and FNYEAQ. This CDR3 region has 16 residues. The J segment lost 5 bases and the V segment lost 4 bases, leaving 8 bases of the junction unmatched. The naive CD8 subset, CD45RO-negative cells positively selected for CCR7, excluded terminally differentiated effector memory CD45RA+ cells. The rearrangement links TRBV7-6 to TRBJ2-1, with 10 bases that match TRBD2. Sequences were obtained from naive CD8+ T cells sorted from blood. This receptor was identified in a man aged 18 to 29 in good health. The CDR3 sequence is CASSYLAGETHNEQFF. The CDR3 DNA reads TGTGCCAGCAGCTATCTAGCGGGAGAAACCCACAATGAGCAGTTCTTC.